These 23 T cell receptor beta chains share one sample of origin, sequenced in a study of CD8 T cells in ankylosing spondylitis. Study conclusions and caveats: Characteristic of ankylosing spondylitis blood, it appeared, was a TCR beta motif comprising roughly 8 highly homologous variants.

Their cognate antigens are unknown. Via MiXCR, TCRdb re-called the 5' RACE reads, giving one row per CDR3 protein. The data contain over 450,000 distinct CDR3 sequences, about an eighth of them singletons. Sequencing was done on a sample of blood, either unsorted or a sorted T cell fraction (not recorded which). All receptors come from a male donor with ankylosing spondylitis.

This clonotype has a handful of counts. The J gene is TRBJ1-2, the V gene TRBV6-1, with D hard to call. The CDR3 has 16 residues. Per germline, CDR1 MNHNS and CDR2 SASEGT. The V end was cut by 5 bases, the J end by 2 bases, with 18 bases between. The CDR3 reads CASSSRSGSLNYGYTF. The CDR3 DNA is TGTGCCAGCAGTAGCCGGTCGGGCTCGCTAAACTATGGCTACACCTTC.

This clonotype was detected a few times. The chain couples TRBV29-1 to TRBJ1-1; D perhaps matches TRBD1 (6 bases). CDR1 and CDR2 from the germline V gene are SQVTM and ANQGSEA. This CDR3 contains 14 residues. The V gene lost 2 bases and the J gene lost 1 base, with 11 bases spanning the gap. CDR3 DNA: TGCAGCGTTGAAACAGGGTGGTCGAACACTGAAGCTTTCTTT. Amino acids: CSVETGWSNTEAFF.

This clonotype appeared a few times. In DNA form, the CDR3 reads TGTGCCAGCTCACCACCGGGCGGTGGCTCACCCCTCCACTTT. Translating gives CASSPPGGGSPLHF. This chain joins TRBV18 and TRBJ1-6; D is uncertain. Germline V gene sequence: CDR1 KGHSH, CDR2 LQKENI. This CDR3 contains 14 residues. V dropped 0 bases and J dropped 10 bases, with 10 bases sitting between them.

The rearrangement links TRBV2 to TRBJ1-5, with D possibly being TRBD1 (6 bases). Germline V gene data show CDR1 as SNHLY and CDR2 as FYNNEI. The CDR3 has 15 residues. The ends were cut back, 11 bases at V and 3 bases at J, with 20 bases in the middle. This CDR3 is CAYIPQGSPNQPQHF. Here the CDR3 DNA reads TGTGCCTACATTCCCCAGGGGTCCCCCAATCAGCCCCAGCATTTT.

The CDR3 coding sequence is TGTGCCAGCGGGGAATACACTGAAGCTTTCTTT. Protein sequence: CASGEYTEAFF. The V call is TRBV2, the J call TRBJ1-1, with unresolved D. V was trimmed by 8 bases and J by 3 bases, leaving 7 bases between them. The CDR3 is 11 amino acids. Germline CDR1 is SNHLY and CDR2 is FYNNEI.

This chain uses TRBV7-9 with TRBJ2-1; 9 nucleotides align to TRBD2. V shed 4 bases and J 4 bases; nucleotides not matched to a gene: 8. Germline V gene sequence: CDR1 SEHNR, CDR2 FQNEAQ (reference sequence). This CDR3 has 16 amino acids. CDR3 DNA: TGTGCCAGCAGCTCCGCGGGGGCGGGAGGGTACAATGAGCAGTTCTTC. Protein: CASSSAGAGGYNEQFF.

The V and J genes are TRBV9 and TRBJ2-3; 8 bases are a match to TRBD1. Germline CDR1 reads SGDLS; CDR2 reads YYNGEE. With 4 bases clipped from V and 1 base from J, the junction kept 8 bases outside the gene matches. This CDR3 is built from 16 residues. The chain's CDR3 is CASSNRQGLGTDTQYF. The CDR3 region has the DNA TGTGCCAGCAGCAACAGACAGGGGCTAGGCACAGATACGCAGTATTTT.

In this sample, this clonotype turned up a few times. V usage is TRBV7-2 and J usage is TRBJ2-7; D is possibly TRBD2 (5 bases). Between the trimmed V and J ends, which lost 0 bases and 3 bases, there was a span of 6 bases. The CDR3 spans 13 residues. Germline V gene data show CDR1 as SGHTA and CDR2 as FQGNSA. In DNA, the CDR3 is TGTGCCAGCAGCTTAGCCGGGATCTACGAGCAGTACGTC. The encoded protein is CASSLAGIYEQYV.

The chain carries TRBV7-2 and TRBJ1-2, with D unclear. Germline loops: CDR1 SGHTA, CDR2 FQGNSA. The CDR3 totals 12 residues. Trimming took off 6 bases at V and 4 bases at J, with 9 bases between the two ends. Here the CDR3 reads CASRSDGYGYTF. CDR3 DNA sequence: TGTGCCAGCAGATCCGACGGCTATGGCTACACCTTC.

This clonotype has a handful of counts. The chain combines TRBV7-2 with TRBJ1-2, with TRBD1 matching over 7 bases. The germline V gene has CDR1 SGHTA and CDR2 FQGNSA. CDR3 length equals 17 residues. The junction had 19 bases not matched to a gene; V was cut back by 5 bases and J by 7 bases. The CDR3 nucleotides read TGTGCCAGCAGCCCAATAACAGGGGTCCCACTTCTAGGTGGCTACACCTTC. This translates into CASSPITGVPLLGGYTF.

The DNA for the CDR3 is TGTGCCAGCAGCCAAAGGGGGACTAGCGGGAGGGCCCGGGGCAATGAGCAGTTCTTC. Its protein product is CASSQRGTSGRARGNEQFF. J is TRBJ2-1 and V is TRBV3-1; TRBD2 matches 16 bases. The CDR3 is 19 residues long. In germline, CDR1 is LGHDT, CDR2 YNNKEL (reference sequence). V dropped 2 bases and J dropped 6; count of bases not matched to a gene: 10.

This clonotype came up many times. This chain joins TRBV4-2 and TRBJ2-4; D call uncertain. Germline CDR1 and CDR2: LGHNA and YNFKEQ. This CDR3 is built from 18 residues. Trimming left V 0 bases short and J 8 bases short, with 23 bases between. CDR3 DNA: TGTGCCAGCAGCCAAGAGTATCACCTTCCGATGAGTGAGGACATTCAGTACTTC. Translation: CASSQEYHLPMSEDIQYF.

This clonotype was seen only a few times. The chain couples TRBV6-5 to TRBJ2-1; D might be TRBD1 (6 bases). V lost 0 bases and J 5 bases, leaving 11 bases between the germline ends. Germline CDR1 MNHEY, CDR2 SVGAGI. This CDR3 spans 15 amino acids. The CDR3 DNA is TGTGCCAGCAGTTACTCGGGGGACAACAACAATGAGCAGTTCTTC. Translating gives CASSYSGDNNNEQFF.

This clonotype has a count of ten or more. V gene TRBV3-1 combines with J gene TRBJ1-4; 8 bases map to TRBD1. The CDR3 has 16 amino acids. Germline-derived CDR1 and CDR2 are LGHDT and YNNKEL (reference sequence). The trim removed 1 base at V and 0 bases at J, leaving 1 base unmatched. This chain's CDR3 is CASSQGTGSTNEKLFF. The CDR3 bases are TGTGCCAGCAGCCAAGGGACAGGGTCAACTAATGAAAAACTGTTTTTT.

V is TRBV18 and J is TRBJ2-1; no firm D call. The CDR3 has 15 residues. Trimming pared 3 bases from V and 2 bases from J, leaving 11 bases between. In germline, CDR1 is KGHSH, CDR2 LQKENI. CDR3 sequence: CASSPTTPPYNEQFF. The CDR3 DNA reads TGTGCCAGCTCACCGACGACACCACCCTACAATGAGCAGTTCTTC.

This clonotype was observed at least ten times. V is TRBV7-9 and J is TRBJ1-6, with D perhaps matching TRBD1 (5 bases). Trimming shortened V by 8 bases and J by 13 bases, and 9 bases separated the two germline ends. Germline CDR1 SEHNR, CDR2 FQNEAQ (reference sequence). This CDR3 is built from 10 residues. This CDR3 reads CASDSGPLHF. CDR3 nucleotide sequence: TGTGCCAGCGACAGCGGCCCCCTCCACTTT.

V usage is TRBV12-3 or TRBV12-4 and J usage is TRBJ2-5; TRBD1 matches at 8 bases. The CDR3 is 14 residues long. V shed 2 bases, J shed 6 bases, and the junction held 5 bases outside the gene matches. CDR3: CASSLRGQVQTQYF. CDR3 nucleotide sequence: TGTGCCAGCAGTTTACGGGGACAGGTCCAGACCCAGTACTTC.

The chain has TRBV11-3 and TRBJ2-4; the D gene is possibly TRBD1 (5 bases). Germline V gene lookup returns CDR1 SGHNT and CDR2 YENEEA. The CDR3 length is 14 residues. The germline V and J ends were trimmed by 5 bases and 8 bases, with 16 bases remaining between them. The CDR3 protein is CASSPEGARDIQYF. The CDR3 DNA is TGTGCCAGCAGCCCCGAAGGGGCTAGGGACATTCAGTACTTC. Using reference TRBV11-3 and TRBJ2-4 for the parts outside the CDR3, the full variable domain is EAGVVQSPRYKIIEKKQPVAFWCNPISGHNTLYWYLQNLGQGPELLIRYENEEAVDDSQLPKDRFSAERLKGVDSTLKIQPAELGDSAVYLCASSPEGARDIQYFGAGTRLSVL.

This chain links TRBV20-1 with TRBJ2-1; D remains unclear. The CDR3 spans 15 residues. Germline CDR1 DFQATT, CDR2 SNEGSKA (reference sequence). The V and J ends lost 0 bases and 3 bases respectively, with 12 bases between them. The CDR3 DNA reads as TGCAGTGCTAGAGAAATAGACTCGTACTACAATGAGCAGTTCTTC. Translated: CSAREIDSYYNEQFF.

This clonotype was counted only a few times. The chain joins TRBV10-3 to TRBJ2-3; 9 nucleotides align to TRBD2. Germline loops: CDR1 ENHRY, CDR2 SYGVKD. V gave up 1 base and J gave up 6 bases; unmatched junction bases: 11. The CDR3 extends over 17 amino acids. The CDR3 loop reads CAISEYRKREAVDTQYF. CDR3 DNA: TGTGCCATCAGTGAGTATAGGAAGCGGGAGGCCGTCGATACGCAGTATTTT.

The chain joins TRBV7-2 to TRBJ2-7; D not certain. Trimming stripped 5 bases from V and 3 bases from J, with 14 bases between. The CDR3 has 14 amino acids. The V gene's germline CDR1 is SGHTA and CDR2 FQGNSA. CDR3 nucleotides: TGTGCCAGCAGCCAATCCCACAACAGCTACGAGCAGTACTTC. This encodes CASSQSHNSYEQYF.

A few counts support this clonotype. The chain uses TRBV19 and TRBJ1-2, with D possibly matching TRBD1 (5 bases). V gave up 11 bases and J gave up 0 bases, with 13 bases separating them. The germline V gene has CDR1 LNHDA and CDR2 SQIVND (reference sequence). The CDR3 loop spans 13 amino acids. In DNA form, the CDR3 reads TGTGCCTCCGGTGGGGGTCCTAACTATGGCTACACCTTC. It is translated as CASGGGPNYGYTF.

There are a few counts of this clonotype. This chain connects TRBV12-3 or TRBV12-4 to TRBJ1-6, with D tentatively TRBD1 (5 bases). Trimming took 5 bases from V and 10 from J, leaving 15 bases between them. This CDR3 is built from 14 residues. CDR3 bases: TGTGCCAGCAGTCTTGCGGGGGATGGATCACCCCTCCACTTT. Its translation: CASSLAGDGSPLHF.